The 27 T cell receptor beta chains given below trace back to one sample, sequenced in a study of blood T cell repertoires in COVID-19. TCRdb's copy holds only in-frame clones and misses some; the assay was immunoSEQ multiplex PCR. This table holds over 150,000 clones, roughly 83% found once. Sequenced sample: peripheral blood. The receptors were sampled from a woman aged 60-70 years with acute or convalescent COVID-19.

This chain uses TRBV5-6 with TRBJ2-3; 8 bases align to TRBD2. V dropped 8 bases and J dropped 4; count of bases not matched to a gene: 12. This CDR3 region has 15 residues. Germline V gene lookup returns CDR1 SGHDT and CDR2 YYEEEE. CDR3 loop: CASLLWLAGSDTQYF. The CDR3 DNA follows: TGTGCCAGTCTATTGTGGCTAGCGGGCTCAGATACGCAGTATTTT.

V gene TRBV7-2 combines with J gene TRBJ2-1; 11 bases are shared with TRBD2. Germline values: CDR1 SGHTA, CDR2 FQGNSA. The V gene end was trimmed by 1 base and the J gene end by 7 bases; junction bases not matched to a gene: 6. The length of the CDR3 is 16 residues. The CDR3 nucleotides read TGTGCCAGCAGCTTAGTAGGGACTAGCGGTATGAATGAGCAGTTCTTC. It specifies CASSLVGTSGMNEQFF.

The CDR3 DNA is TGTGCCAGCAGCGTCGGGTCGTTTCCCTACAATGAGCAGTTCTTC. This translates into CASSVGSFPYNEQFF. The chain uses TRBV9 and TRBJ2-1; D remains ambiguous. Germline V gene lookup returns CDR1 SGDLS and CDR2 YYNGEE. V lost 2 bases to trimming and J lost 2 bases, with 11 bases between them. This CDR3 has 15 amino acids.

The gene calls are TRBV5-6 and TRBJ1-2; D call uncertain. CDR3 length equals 14 residues. V lost 0 bases and J lost 4, with 10 bases in between. The germline V gene has CDR1 SGHDT and CDR2 YYEEEE. The chain's CDR3 is CASSLGQAGYGYTF. In DNA, the CDR3 is TGTGCCAGCAGCTTGGGGCAGGCGGGCTATGGCTACACCTTC.

This chain uses TRBV6-6 with TRBJ1-5, with D possibly being TRBD1 (6 bases). This CDR3 contains 14 residues. Trimming cost V 6 bases and J 1 base, with 10 bases left between them. CDR1 and CDR2 (germline): MNHNY, SVGAGI (reference sequence). The CDR3 nucleotides read TGTGCCAGCAGCCTTGGACAGAGCAATCAGCCCCAGCATTTT. Protein: CASSLGQSNQPQHF.

V is TRBV2 and J is TRBJ2-5; D might be TRBD1 (5 bases). Between the trimmed V and J ends, which lost 6 bases and 7 bases, there was a span of 12 bases. The length of the CDR3 is 12 residues. From germline, CDR1 is SNHLY and CDR2 FYNNEI. The CDR3 region has the DNA TGTGCCAGCAGAGCAGGGCCTGGGACCCAGTACTTC. It codes for CASRAGPGTQYF.

This rearrangement joins TRBV7-9 to TRBJ1-4; no clear D. CDR1 and CDR2 (germline): SEHNR, FQNEAQ (reference sequence). V dropped 1 base and J dropped 2 bases, with 8 bases sitting between them. The length of the CDR3 is 15 residues. The DNA for the CDR3 is TGTGCCAGCAGCTTAGTGGCCGGGACTAATGAAAAACTGTTTTTT. Its translation is CASSLVAGTNEKLFF. The full variable domain, completed using reference TRBV7-9 and TRBJ1-4, is DTGVSQNPRHKITKRGQNVTFRCDPISEHNRLYWYRQTLGQGPEFLTYFQNEAQLEKSRLLSDRFSAERPKGSFSTLEIQRTEQGDSAMYLCASSLVAGTNEKLFFGSGTQLSVL.

This clone was counted once. This chain uses TRBV6-5 with TRBJ2-7, with D possibly being TRBD1 (7 bases). The ends were cut back, 2 bases at V and 7 bases at J, with 15 bases in the middle. CDR1 is MNHEY, CDR2 SVGAGI, per germline. The CDR3 runs to 14 residues. CDR3 region: CASSYAGQYGEQYF. CDR3 DNA: TGTGCCAGCAGTTACGCGGGACAGTATGGGGAGCAGTACTTC.

The V call is TRBV19, the J call TRBJ2-7; 11 bases map to TRBD2. The CDR3 has 16 residues. Germline-derived CDR1 and CDR2 are LNHDA and SQIVND (reference sequence). J lost 2 bases, V lost 5 bases, and 8 bases had no gene match. Written as DNA, the CDR3 is TGTGCCAGTAGTGTCACTAGCGGGGGACCGCCCTACGAGCAGTACTTC. Translation: CASSVTSGGPPYEQYF.

The chain carries TRBV3-1 (or the pseudogene TRBV3-2) and TRBJ1-4; no definite D call. The CDR3 is 12 residues long. The V and J ends lost 2 bases and 6 bases respectively, with 4 bases between them. The V gene's germline CDR1 is LGHDT and CDR2 YNNKEL (reference sequence). The CDR3 protein is CASSQRYEKLFF. The CDR3, as DNA: TGTGCCAGCAGCCAACGGTATGAAAAACTGTTTTTT.

This rearrangement joins TRBV6-2 or TRBV6-3 to TRBJ1-6; 9 bases are a match to TRBD1. The CDR3 is 13 amino acids. The J segment lost 7 bases and the V segment lost 6 bases, leaving 1 base of the junction unmatched. CDR1 is MNHEY, CDR2 SVGEGT, per germline. CDR3 sequence: CASSGTGNSPLHF. The CDR3 DNA reads TGTGCCAGCAGCGGGACAGGGAATTCACCCCTCCACTTT.

The chain carries TRBV4-2 and TRBJ2-1; 8 nucleotides agree with TRBD2. Germline assignment: CDR1 LGHNA and CDR2 YNFKEQ. The CDR3 is 16 amino acids. V was clipped by 0 bases and J by 7 bases; unmatched bases: 8. The DNA for the CDR3 is TGTGCCAGCAGCCAAGAAACTAGCGGCAGGCGGAATGAGCAGTTCTTC. It is translated as CASSQETSGRRNEQFF.

This chain links TRBV4-3 with TRBJ2-3, with D possibly matching TRBD2 (6 bases). CDR3 size: 18 residues. Between the trimmed V and J ends, which lost 0 bases and 0 bases, there was a span of 16 bases. Germline-derived CDR1 and CDR2 are LGHNA and YSLEER. The CDR3 protein is CASSQEGGAGPSTDTQYF. CDR3 DNA: TGCGCCAGCAGCCAAGAAGGCGGGGCGGGCCCTAGCACAGATACGCAGTATTTT.

This chain connects TRBV7-9 to TRBJ1-1, with TRBD1 matching over 8 bases. The V gene's germline CDR1 is SEHNR and CDR2 FQNEAQ (reference sequence). CDR3 length: 15 amino acids. After removal of 5 bases from V and 4 bases from J, the junction contained 9 bases not matched to a gene. As DNA, the CDR3 is TGTGCCAGCAGCCTCCGGGACAGGACCTTCACTGAAGCTTTCTTT. This encodes CASSLRDRTFTEAFF. Full variable domain (missing parts from reference TRBV7-9 and TRBJ1-1): DTGVSQNPRHKITKRGQNVTFRCDPISEHNRLYWYRQTLGQGPEFLTYFQNEAQLEKSRLLSDRFSAERPKGSFSTLEIQRTEQGDSAMYLCASSLRDRTFTEAFFGQGTRLTVV.

The V and J genes are TRBV4-1 and TRBJ2-7, with D possibly TRBD1 on 6 matching bases. CDR1 MGHRA and CDR2 YSYEKL come from the germline V gene. This CDR3 spans 15 amino acids. V lost 3 bases to trimming and J lost 2 bases, with 14 bases between them. The CDR3 DNA reads TGCGCCAGCAGCCAGACGCAGGGGACACCCTACGAGCAGTACTTC. The encoded protein is CASSQTQGTPYEQYF.

The chain combines TRBV5-1 with TRBJ2-2, with D tentatively TRBD1 (6 bases). The length of the CDR3 is 16 residues. Looked up from germline, CDR1 is SGHRS and CDR2 is YFSETQ. The germline V and J ends were trimmed by 2 bases and 1 base, with 12 bases remaining between them. The CDR3 region is CASSFAGVGNTGELFF. The CDR3, as DNA: TGCGCCAGCAGCTTCGCAGGGGTGGGGAACACCGGGGAGCTGTTTTTT.

The V call is TRBV19, the J call TRBJ1-4; TRBD1 is a possible D gene (5 bases). CDR1 and CDR2 (germline): LNHDA, SQIVND (reference sequence). V was cut by 4 bases and J by 0 bases, with 15 bases left in between. This CDR3 is built from 17 residues. This CDR3 is CASSTGRLGATNEKLFF. CDR3 in DNA: TGTGCCAGTAGTACCGGCCGACTAGGGGCAACTAATGAAAAACTGTTTTTT.

The chain combines TRBV10-2 with TRBJ1-2; 9 bases match TRBD1. CDR1 is WSHSY and CDR2 is SAAADI in the germline V gene. Germline trimming cut 2 bases from V and 2 bases from J; bases unmatched to any gene: 6. This CDR3 has 16 amino acids. CDR3 in amino acids: CASSETQGAANYGYTF. CDR3 nucleotides: TGCGCCAGCAGTGAGACACAGGGGGCGGCGAACTATGGCTACACCTTC.

The chain joins TRBV2 to TRBJ1-2; D might be TRBD1 (6 bases). Trimming took 6 bases from V and 8 from J, leaving 10 bases between them. This CDR3 is built from 11 residues. CDR1 SNHLY and CDR2 FYNNEI come from the germline V gene. In DNA, the CDR3 is TGTGCCAGCAGACAGGGCTACGGCTACACCTTC. Protein: CASRQGYGYTF.

The chain employs TRBV6-2 or TRBV6-3 and TRBJ1-5, with D perhaps TRBD1 (5 bases). The V gene lost 6 bases and the J gene lost 0 bases, with 21 bases spanning the gap. Germline V gene lookup returns CDR1 MNHEY and CDR2 SVGEGT. The CDR3 loop spans 18 amino acids. The CDR3 is CASSHPRGGRYSNQPQHF. CDR3 DNA sequence: TGTGCCAGCAGCCACCCGCGGGGCGGAAGATATAGCAATCAGCCCCAGCATTTT.

This clone turned up a few times. The chain combines TRBV19 with TRBJ1-5, with D uncertain. There are 12 residues in the CDR3. Trimming took 3 bases from V and 6 from J, leaving 6 bases between them. CDR1 and CDR2 from the germline V gene are LNHDA and SQIVND (reference sequence). CDR3 sequence (DNA): TGTGCCAGTAGTATGTACAGTCAGCCCCAGCATTTT. Translation: CASSMYSQPQHF.

This chain connects TRBV28 to TRBJ2-7; unclear D gene. The ends were cut back, 2 bases at V and 0 bases at J, with 11 bases in the middle. CDR3 length equals 15 residues. Germline V CDR1 and CDR2: MDHEN, SYDVKM. This CDR3 reads CASSLARVGSYEQYF. CDR3 coding DNA: TGTGCCAGCAGTTTAGCTCGGGTGGGCTCCTACGAGCAGTACTTC.

The table lists this clone with a few counts. The chain links TRBV21-1 to TRBJ1-2; TRBD1 was called by the table and not checked on the DNA. TRBV21-1 is shown as a pseudogene. This CDR3 is 17 amino acids long. The CDR3 reads CASSNPATGGRFYGYTF. CDR3 nucleotides: TGTGCCAGCAGCAATCCTGCGACAGGGGGAAGATTTTATGGCTACACCTTC.

This sequence joins TRBV28 and TRBJ2-3, with 7 bases fitting TRBD1. This CDR3 contains 18 residues. The germline gives CDR1 MDHEN, CDR2 SYDVKM. Trimming took 4 bases from V and 1 from J; bases not matched to a gene: 14. CDR3 sequence (DNA): TGTGCCAGCAGTTCATCCAGAGTCGGACAGGCGGGCACAGATACGCAGTATTTT. Its protein is CASSSSRVGQAGTDTQYF.

The chain has TRBV19 and TRBJ1-2, with TRBD1 identical over 7 bases. Germline V gives CDR1 LNHDA, CDR2 SQIVND (reference sequence). Trimming at V came to 5 bases and at J to 5 bases, leaving 8 bases not matched to a gene. CDR3 size: 14 residues. In nucleotides, the CDR3 is TGTGCCAGTAGTCCTGACAGGGCGATGTATGGCTACACCTTC. Translating it yields CASSPDRAMYGYTF.

The V call is TRBV7-6, the J call TRBJ2-7, with D tentatively TRBD2 (6 bases). Germline-derived CDR1 and CDR2 are SGHVS and FNYEAQ. The V gene lost 8 bases and the J gene lost 5 bases, with 25 bases spanning the gap. CDR3 length: 16 amino acids. The CDR3 is CASGSWVGTSSDEQYF. The CDR3 nucleotides read TGTGCCAGCGGTTCCTGGGTAGGGACTTCTTCCGACGAGCAGTACTTC.

The CDR3 region is CAASSGDSPLHF. The CDR3 nucleotides read TGTGCCGCAAGTTCAGGGGACTCACCCCTCCACTTT. This sequence joins TRBV10-3 and TRBJ1-6; tentative D call: TRBD1 (6 bases). The CDR3 totals 12 residues. Germline CDR1 is ENHRY and CDR2 is SYGVKD. V was pared by 11 bases and J by 10 bases, with 15 bases between.